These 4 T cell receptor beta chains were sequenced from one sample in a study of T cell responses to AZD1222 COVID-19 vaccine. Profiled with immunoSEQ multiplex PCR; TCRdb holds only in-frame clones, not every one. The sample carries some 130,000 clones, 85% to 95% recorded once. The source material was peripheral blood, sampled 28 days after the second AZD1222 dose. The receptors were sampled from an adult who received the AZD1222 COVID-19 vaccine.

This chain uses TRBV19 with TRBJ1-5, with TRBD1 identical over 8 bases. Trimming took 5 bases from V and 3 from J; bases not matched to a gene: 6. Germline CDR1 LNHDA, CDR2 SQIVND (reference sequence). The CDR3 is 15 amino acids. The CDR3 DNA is TGTGCCAGTAGTCAGACAGGGGATCCCAATCAGCCCCAGCATTTT. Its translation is CASSQTGDPNQPQHF.

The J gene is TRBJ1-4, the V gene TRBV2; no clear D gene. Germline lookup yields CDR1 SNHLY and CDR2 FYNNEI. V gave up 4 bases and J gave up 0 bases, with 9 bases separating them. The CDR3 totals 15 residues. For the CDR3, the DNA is TGTGCCAGCAGTGGATCGGCTGCAACTAATGAAAAACTGTTTTTT. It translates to CASSGSAATNEKLFF. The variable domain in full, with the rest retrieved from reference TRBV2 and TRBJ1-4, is EPEVTQTPSHQVTQMGQEVILRCVPISNHLYFYWYRQILGQKVEFLVSFYNNEISEKSEIFDDQFSVERPDGSNFTLKIRSTKLEDSAMYFCASSGSAATNEKLFFGSGTQLSVL.

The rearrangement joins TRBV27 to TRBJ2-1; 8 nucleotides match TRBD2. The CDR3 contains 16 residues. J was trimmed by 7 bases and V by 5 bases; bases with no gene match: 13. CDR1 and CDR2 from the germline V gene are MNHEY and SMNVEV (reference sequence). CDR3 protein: CASSADASGQPNEQFF. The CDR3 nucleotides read TGTGCCAGCAGTGCAGACGCTAGCGGGCAACCAAATGAGCAGTTCTTC.

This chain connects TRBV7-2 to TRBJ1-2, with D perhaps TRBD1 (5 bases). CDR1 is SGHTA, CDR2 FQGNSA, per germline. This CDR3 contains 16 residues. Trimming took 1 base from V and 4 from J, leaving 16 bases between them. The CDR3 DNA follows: TGTGCCAGCAGCTTAGAACCGGGGCAGGGTTTCTATGGCTACACCTTC. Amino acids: CASSLEPGQGFYGYTF.